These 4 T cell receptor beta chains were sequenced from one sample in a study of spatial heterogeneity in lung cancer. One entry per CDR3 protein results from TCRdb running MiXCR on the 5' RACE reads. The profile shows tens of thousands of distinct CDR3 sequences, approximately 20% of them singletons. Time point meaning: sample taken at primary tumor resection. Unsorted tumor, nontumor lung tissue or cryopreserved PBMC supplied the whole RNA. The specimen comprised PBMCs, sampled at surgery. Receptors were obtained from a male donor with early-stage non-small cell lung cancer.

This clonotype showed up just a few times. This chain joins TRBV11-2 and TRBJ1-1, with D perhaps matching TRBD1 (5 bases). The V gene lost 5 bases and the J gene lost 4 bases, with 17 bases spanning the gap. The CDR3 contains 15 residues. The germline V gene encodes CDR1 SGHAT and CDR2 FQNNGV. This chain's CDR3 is CASSRDSPWTTEAFF. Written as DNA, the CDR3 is TGTGCCAGCAGCCGGGACTCCCCTTGGACCACTGAAGCTTTCTTT. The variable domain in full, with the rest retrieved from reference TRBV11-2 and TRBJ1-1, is EAGVAQSPRYKIIEKRQSVAFWCNPISGHATLYWYQQILGQGPKLLIQFQNNGVVDDSQLPKDRFSAERLKGVDSTLKIQPAKLEDSAVYLCASSRDSPWTTEAFFGQGTRLTVV.

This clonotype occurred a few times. The CDR3 coding sequence is TGTGCCAGCACCCGACAGGGGGCTATCATTCAGTACTTC. Amino acid sequence: CASTRQGAIIQYF. This sequence joins TRBV2 and TRBJ2-4; TRBD1 matches 10 bases. This CDR3 is 13 amino acids long. J lost 9 bases, V lost 7 bases, and 6 bases had no gene match. Germline-derived CDR1 and CDR2 are SNHLY and FYNNEI.

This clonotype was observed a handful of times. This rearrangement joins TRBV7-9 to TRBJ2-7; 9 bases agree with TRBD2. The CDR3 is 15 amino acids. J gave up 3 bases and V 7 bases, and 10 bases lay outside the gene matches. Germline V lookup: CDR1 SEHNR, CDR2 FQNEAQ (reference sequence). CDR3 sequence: CASTPGASGIYEQYF. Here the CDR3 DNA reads TGTGCCAGCACGCCCGGGGCTAGCGGGATCTACGAGCAGTACTTC.

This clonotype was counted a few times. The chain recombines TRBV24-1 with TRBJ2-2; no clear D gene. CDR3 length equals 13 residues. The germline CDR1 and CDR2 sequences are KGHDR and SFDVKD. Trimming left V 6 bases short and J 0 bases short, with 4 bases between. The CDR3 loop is CATSPANTGELFF. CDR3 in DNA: TGTGCCACCAGTCCAGCGAACACCGGGGAGCTGTTTTTT.